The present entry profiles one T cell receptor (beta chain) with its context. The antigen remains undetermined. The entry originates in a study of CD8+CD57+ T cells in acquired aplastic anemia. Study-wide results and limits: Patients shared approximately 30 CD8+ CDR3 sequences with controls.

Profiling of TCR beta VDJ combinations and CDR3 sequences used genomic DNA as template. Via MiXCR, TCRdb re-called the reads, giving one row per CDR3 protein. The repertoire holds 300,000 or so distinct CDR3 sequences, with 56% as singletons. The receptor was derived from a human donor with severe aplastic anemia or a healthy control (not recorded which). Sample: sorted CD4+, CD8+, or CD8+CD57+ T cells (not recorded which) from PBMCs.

The CDR3 DNA is TGCGCCAGCAGTGAGCCTGGACTTCAAGAGACCCAGTACTTC. Its protein product is CASSEPGLQETQYF. The chain has TRBV10-2 and TRBJ2-5; D perhaps matches TRBD2 (5 bases). In germline, CDR1 is WSHSY, CDR2 SAAADI. The V end lost 2 bases, the J end lost 2 bases, and 9 bases lay between the germline ends. The CDR3 has 14 amino acids.